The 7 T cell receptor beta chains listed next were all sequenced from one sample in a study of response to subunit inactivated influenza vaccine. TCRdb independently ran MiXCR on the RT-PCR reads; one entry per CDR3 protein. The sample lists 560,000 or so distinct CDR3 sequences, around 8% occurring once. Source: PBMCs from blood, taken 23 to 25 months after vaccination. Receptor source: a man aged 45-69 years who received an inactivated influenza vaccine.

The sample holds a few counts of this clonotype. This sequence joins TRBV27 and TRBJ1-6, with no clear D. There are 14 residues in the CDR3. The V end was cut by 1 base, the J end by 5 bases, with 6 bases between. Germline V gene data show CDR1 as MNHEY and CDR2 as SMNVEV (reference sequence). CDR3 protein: CASSLFSHNSPLHF. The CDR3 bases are TGTGCCAGCAGTTTATTTAGCCATAATTCACCCCTCCACTTT.

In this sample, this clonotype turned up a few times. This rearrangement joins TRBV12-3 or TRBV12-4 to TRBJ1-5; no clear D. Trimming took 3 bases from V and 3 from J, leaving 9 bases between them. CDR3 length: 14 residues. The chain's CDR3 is CASSLKGANQPQHF. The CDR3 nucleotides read TGTGCCAGCAGTTTGAAGGGTGCCAATCAGCCCCAGCATTTT.

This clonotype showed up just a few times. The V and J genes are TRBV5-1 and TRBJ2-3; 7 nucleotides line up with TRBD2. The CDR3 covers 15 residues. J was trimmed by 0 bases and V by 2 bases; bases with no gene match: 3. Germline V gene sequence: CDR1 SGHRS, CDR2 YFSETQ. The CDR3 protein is CASSFAGLSTDTQYF. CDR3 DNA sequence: TGCGCCAGCAGCTTCGCGGGACTAAGCACAGATACGCAGTATTTT.

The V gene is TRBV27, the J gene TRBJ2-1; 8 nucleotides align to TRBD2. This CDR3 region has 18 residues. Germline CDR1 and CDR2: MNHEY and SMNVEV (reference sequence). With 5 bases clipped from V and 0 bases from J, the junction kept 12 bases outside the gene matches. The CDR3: CASSPLGVREVSYNEQFF. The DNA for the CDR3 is TGTGCCAGCAGTCCCCTGGGGGTGCGGGAGGTCTCCTACAATGAGCAGTTCTTC.

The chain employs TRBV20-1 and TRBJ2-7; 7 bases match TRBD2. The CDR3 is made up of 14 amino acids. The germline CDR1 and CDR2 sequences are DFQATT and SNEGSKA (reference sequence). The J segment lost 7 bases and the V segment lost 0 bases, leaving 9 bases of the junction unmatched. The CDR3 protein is CSARDAALGGEQYF. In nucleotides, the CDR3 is TGCAGTGCTAGAGATGCGGCACTGGGAGGGGAGCAGTACTTC.

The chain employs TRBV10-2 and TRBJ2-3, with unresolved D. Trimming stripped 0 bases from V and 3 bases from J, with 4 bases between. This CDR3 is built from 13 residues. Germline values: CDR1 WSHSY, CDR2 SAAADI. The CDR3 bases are TGCGCCAGCAGTGAGTCTCGGACAGATACGCAGTATTTT. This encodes CASSESRTDTQYF.

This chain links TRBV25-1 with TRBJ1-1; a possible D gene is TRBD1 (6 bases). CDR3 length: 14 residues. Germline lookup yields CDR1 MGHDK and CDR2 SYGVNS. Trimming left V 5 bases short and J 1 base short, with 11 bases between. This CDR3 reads CASSPGTQNTEAFF. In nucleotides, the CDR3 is TGTGCCAGCAGTCCCGGGACACAGAACACTGAAGCTTTCTTT.